This T cell receptor (beta chain) was sequenced for a study of T-cell memory formation after mild COVID-19. This clonotype was detected many times. The 5'RACE method, run with constant-segment primers, produced TCR alpha and TCR beta cDNA libraries (carrying sample barcodes and UMIs). Via MiXCR, TCRdb re-called the 5' RACE reads, giving one row per CDR3 protein. The sample lists approximately 350,000 distinct CDR3 sequences; around 13% were seen once. Looked up from germline, CDR1 is SGHTA and CDR2 is FQGTGA. The ends lost 2 bases at V and 7 bases at J; junction bases unmatched: 5. This CDR3 is built from 15 residues.

The source of this sequence is a man younger than 35 who had mild COVID-19 (a few samples of this study predate the infection). Cell type and time point are not known. The rearrangement uses TRBV7-3 and TRBJ1-6; TRBD1 matches at 7 bases. Specimen: PBMCs or a T cell subset sorted from them (not recorded which). This CDR3 is CASSLDRAGNSPLHF. The CDR3 coding sequence is TGTGCCAGCAGCTTAGACAGGGCAGGGAATTCACCCCTCCACTTT.